Many counts were recorded for the clone carrying this T cell receptor beta chain. Its antigen is unknown. This entry comes from a study of T-cell reconstitution after alpha-beta-depleted transplantation in children. The CDR3 runs 12 residues. Germline V CDR1 and CDR2: SEHNR, FQNEAQ (reference sequence). Trimming removed 5 bases from V and 6 bases from J; junction bases left unmatched: 3. Library preparation (for TCRbeta) was performed with unique molecular identifiers. In TCRdb, the PCR reads were re-called with MiXCR into one record per CDR3 protein. The sample lists almost 250,000 distinct CDR3 sequences, roughly a quarter occurring once. Findings and limits, study-wide: Two months or so post-transplant, alpha-beta T cells reportedly derived from several hundred expanded graft clones.

The clonotype comes from a girl aged 2-9 years with Fanconi anemia, due to receive a stem cell transplant. The sample in question was PBMCs, obtained before TCRalphabeta/CD19-depleted stem cell transplant. This chain connects TRBV7-9 to TRBJ2-7; 8 nucleotides agree with TRBD1. The CDR3 DNA is TGTGCCAGCAGCCCGGACAGGGTCGAGCAGTACTTC. Amino acids: CASSPDRVEQYF.